This record covers a single T cell receptor (beta chain). Its matching antigen is unknown. This record belongs to a study of T cells in Graves' hyperthyroidism and ophthalmopathy. The study's findings and limits: Before onset, ophthalmopathy was predicted by the model a median roughly 6.8 months earlier.

Trimming shortened V by 5 bases and J by 4 bases, and 15 bases separated the two germline ends. Per germline, CDR1 DFQATT and CDR2 SNEGSKA (reference sequence). This CDR3 is 14 amino acids long. TCR beta CDR3 region amplification was performed from RNA transcripts. The TCR CDR3 was amplified in a first-round RT-PCR using the HTBI primer set. TCRdb used MiXCR to reprocess the multiplex PCR reads, holding one entry per CDR3 protein. The sample comprises a few hundred thousand distinct CDR3 sequences, roughly 19% of which are singletons, and less than 40% rests with the top ten. The V gene is TRBV20-1, the J gene TRBJ2-1; unclear D gene. The sequence was obtained from a man between 50 and 59 years old with Graves' ophthalmopathy. Input material: blood. In nucleotides, the CDR3 is TGCAGTGCTTCAGGCTTACCTCTATACAATGAGCAGTTCTTC. Its translation is CSASGLPLYNEQFF.